These T cell receptor beta chains were read from a single sample in a study of cytotoxic CD8 clonotypes in ibrutinib-treated CLL. Sequenced by immunoSEQ multiplex PCR; TCRdb stores in-frame clones only, minus some. This sample has around 300,000 clones, with roughly 85% found just once. The sample was PBMCs, taken before ibrutinib treatment. All receptors derive from a human donor with chronic lymphocytic leukemia. Both conserved end residues are part of each CDR3. The D gene is left open where the match is weak.

j_gene | v_gene | d_gene | CDR3aa
TRBJ2-7 | TRBV27 | TRBD2 | CASKPTSGTTYEQYF
TRBJ2-7 | TRBV4-1 | NA | CASSQDKGRKSSYEQYF
TRBJ2-7 | TRBV6-5 | TRBD1 | CASTGDRGRIHEQYF
TRBJ2-2 | TRBV4-3 | NA | CASSPRGLPHTGELFF
TRBJ2-1 | TRBV10-1 | TRBD2 | CASSGRTSGRSSYNEQFF
TRBJ1-2 | TRBV4-1 | NA | CASSQGGGGYGYTF
TRBJ2-1 | TRBV19 | TRBD2 | CASSISAGVTGEQFF
TRBJ1-4 | TRBV19 | NA | CASSIGMGRTNEKLFF
TRBJ2-7 | TRBV6-6 | TRBD1 | CASMTGGLGEQYF
TRBJ1-2 | TRBV27 | TRBD1 | CASSFRDSGNGYTF
TRBJ1-2 | TRBV28 | NA | CASTPGDGYTF
TRBJ1-4 | TRBV6-5 | TRBD1 | CASSFRGSGEKLFF
TRBJ1-2 | TRBV10-3 | NA | CAISESRRDDYGYTF
TRBJ2-5 | TRBV7-2 | TRBD2 | CASSWERGETQYF
TRBJ1-5 | TRBV19 | NA | CASWAGEGVNQPQHF
TRBJ2-1 | TRBV5-8 | NA | CASSLDLGSYNEQFF
TRBJ2-7 | TRBV9 | TRBD2 | CASNREGFYYEQYF
TRBJ2-1 | TRBV29-1 | NA | CSVEDTTGGREQFF
TRBJ2-7 | TRBV9 | TRBD2 | CASSATSGVYEQYF
TRBJ2-2 | TRBV7-2 | NA | CASSPQGQGNTGELFF
TRBJ2-1 | TRBV5-1 | NA | CASSFLRGIDSYNEQFF
TRBJ2-2 | TRBV11-2 | TRBD1 | CASWGPTGASGELFF
TRBJ1-3 | TRBV9 | NA | CASSNWPTGNTIYF
TRBJ2-7 | TRBV4-1 | TRBD2 | CASRPNLAEFSYEQYF
TRBJ2-7 | TRBV6-5 | NA | CASRDEGGSYEQYF
TRBJ2-5 | TRBV5-4 | NA | CASSLASATRETQYF
TRBJ2-5 | TRBV28 | NA | CASIKGGSFETQYF
TRBJ2-1 | TRBV7-8 | NA | CASSLATHNEQFF
TRBJ2-5 | TRBV7-9 | NA | CASSQRSEETQYF
TRBJ2-2 | TRBV10-3 | NA | CAISDRVAGELFF
TRBJ2-7 | TRBV18 | NA | CASSWGDEQYF
TRBJ1-4 | TRBV15 | NA | CATSLRLINEKLFF
TRBJ1-4 | TRBV4-3 | NA | CASSQERGSGEKLFF
TRBJ2-3 | TRBV27 | TRBD2 | CASSLSLAGLGTDTQYF
TRBJ2-4 | TRBV30 | NA | CAWSVRWAPGAKNIQYF
TRBJ1-2 | TRBV4-1 | NA | CASSPIVRDPLGF
TRBJ1-3 | TRBV5-4 | NA | CASRSGGSGNTIYF
TRBJ1-3 | TRBV7-2 | NA | CASSTITQRQLSGNTIYF
TRBJ2-5 | TRBV5-4 | TRBD2 | CASSQTSGRAGETQYF
TRBJ2-7 | TRBV28 | NA | CASSATETWTSYEQYF
TRBJ1-1 | TRBV7-2 | NA | CASSPRLGQLNTEAFF
TRBJ1-2 | TRBV7-8 | TRBD1 | CASRRLTGTGTGYTF
TRBJ2-3 | TRBV5-4 | TRBD2 | CASKGLAGTDTDTQYF
TRBJ2-3 | TRBV25-1 | NA | CASSESIGGSADTQYF
TRBJ1-5 | TRBV4-2 | TRBD1 | CASSPMGTGSNQPQHF
TRBJ2-7 | TRBV7-2 | NA | CASSRTAYPTLYEQYF
TRBJ2-4 | TRBV6-6 | NA | CASSSNGGAKNIQYF
TRBJ1-6 | TRBV5-1 | NA | CASQDPPGSPLHF
TRBJ1-2 | TRBV5-1 | NA | CASSLVSGGLYGYTF
TRBJ2-1 | TRBV7-8 | TRBD2 | CASSHRTSENEQFF
TRBJ2-1 | TRBV7-6 | NA | CASSLAVNEQFF
TRBJ1-2 | TRBV4-1 | NA | CASSQDRGLNYGYTF